This T cell receptor beta chain was obtained from a study of blood T cells in healthy people across ages. PCR was performed a second time for roughly 7 to 12 cycles using a sample-barcoded 5' primer and a J-beta primer mix. TCRdb re-called the 5' RACE reads through MiXCR, storing one row per CDR3 protein. In the table there are 550,000 to 800,000 distinct CDR3 sequences, 21% of which are singletons. As to this clonotype: Its antigen is as yet unknown.

Overall study findings and caveats: Estimated diversity that came from one million T cells was considered an underestimate. PBMCs left unsorted prevented a conclusive naive versus antigen-experienced comparison.

The CDR3 is made up of 16 amino acids. V gave up 5 bases and J gave up 4 bases, with 15 bases separating them. The germline gives CDR1 SEHNR, CDR2 FQNEAQ (reference sequence). Each sample gave at least 6.5 million isolated PBMCs. This chain joins TRBV7-9 and TRBJ2-6; no reliable D call. The receptor was derived from a man in his 70s in good health. Sequencing was performed on blood. CDR3 in DNA: TGTGCCAGCAGCCTTTATCACGAGGCAGGGGCCAACGTCCTGACTTTC. This gives the protein CASSLYHEAGANVLTF.